This T cell receptor (beta chain) was sequenced for a study of PD-1 blockade in classical Hodgkin lymphoma. This clone was picked up a small number of times. Antigen: not known. This CDR3 region has 15 residues. V was trimmed by 3 bases and J by 3 bases, leaving 14 bases between them. The V gene's germline CDR1 is LNHNV and CDR2 YYDKDF (reference sequence). Study-wide points: Relative to healthy donors, newly diagnosed patients reportedly had lower baseline TCR diversity, which was reported as lower still in relapsed/refractory patients. The authors have not defined what causes the repertoire differences, possibly disease activity or prior therapy.

Here immunoSEQ multiplex PCR was the method, and the copy in TCRdb shows in-frame clones only, minus some. The table lists some 70,000 clones, approximately 93% of them singletons. Specified time point: newly diagnosed, previously untreated cHL patient sample. Acting as the comparison were PBMCs from newly diagnosed, untreated classical Hodgkin lymphoma. V is TRBV15 and J is TRBJ2-5; a possible D gene is TRBD2 (6 bases). The sample was peripheral blood mononuclear cells (PBMCs). This TCR came from a human donor with classical Hodgkin lymphoma. The CDR3 loop reads CATSRSRGSEETQYF. DNA of the CDR3: TGTGCCACCAGCAGGTCTCGGGGGTCCGAAGAGACCCAGTACTTC.